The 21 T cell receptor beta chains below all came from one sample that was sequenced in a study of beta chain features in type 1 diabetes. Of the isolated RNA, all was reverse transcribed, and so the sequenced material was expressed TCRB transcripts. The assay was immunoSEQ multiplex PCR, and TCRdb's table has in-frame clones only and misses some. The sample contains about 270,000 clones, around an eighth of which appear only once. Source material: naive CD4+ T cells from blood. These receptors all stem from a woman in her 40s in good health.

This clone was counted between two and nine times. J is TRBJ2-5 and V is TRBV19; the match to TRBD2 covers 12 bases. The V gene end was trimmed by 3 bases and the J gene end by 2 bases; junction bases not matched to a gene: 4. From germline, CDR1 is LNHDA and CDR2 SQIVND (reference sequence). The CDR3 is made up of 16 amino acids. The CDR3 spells CASSIGLAGSQETQYF. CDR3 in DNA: TGTGCCAGTAGTATCGGACTAGCGGGGAGTCAAGAGACCCAGTACTTC.

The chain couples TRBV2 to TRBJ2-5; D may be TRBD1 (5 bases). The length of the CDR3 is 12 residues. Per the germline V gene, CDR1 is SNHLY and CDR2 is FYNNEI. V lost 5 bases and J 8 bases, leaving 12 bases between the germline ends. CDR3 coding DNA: TGTGCCAGCAGTCAGGACAAGGTTACCCAGTACTTC. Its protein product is CASSQDKVTQYF.

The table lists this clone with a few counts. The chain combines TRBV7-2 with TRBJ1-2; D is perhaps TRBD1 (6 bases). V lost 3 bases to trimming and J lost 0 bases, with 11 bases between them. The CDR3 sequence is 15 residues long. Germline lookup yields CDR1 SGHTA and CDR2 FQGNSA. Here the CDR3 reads CASSFDRNSNYGYTF. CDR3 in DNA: TGTGCCAGCAGCTTCGACAGGAATTCTAACTATGGCTACACCTTC.

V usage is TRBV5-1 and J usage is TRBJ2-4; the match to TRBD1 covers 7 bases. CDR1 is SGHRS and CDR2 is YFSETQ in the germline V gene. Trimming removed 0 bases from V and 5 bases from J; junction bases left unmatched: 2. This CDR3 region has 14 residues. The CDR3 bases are TGCGCCAGCAGCTTGGCCGGGACAGAAAACATTCAGTACTTC. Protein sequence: CASSLAGTENIQYF. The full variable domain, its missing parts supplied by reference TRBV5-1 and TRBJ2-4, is KAGVTQTPRYLIKTRGQQVTLSCSPISGHRSVSWYQQTPGQGLQFLFEYFSETQRNKGNFPGRFSGRQFSNSRSEMNVSTLELGDSALYLCASSLAGTENIQYFGAGTRLSVL.

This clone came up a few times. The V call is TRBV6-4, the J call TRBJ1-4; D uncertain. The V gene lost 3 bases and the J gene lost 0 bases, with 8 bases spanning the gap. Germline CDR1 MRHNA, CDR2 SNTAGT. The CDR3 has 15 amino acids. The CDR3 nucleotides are TGTGCCAGCAGTGAAAACAAAGCAACTAATGAAAAACTGTTTTTT. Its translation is CASSENKATNEKLFF.

Written as DNA, the CDR3 is TGTGCCACCACGACTGACAGGGGTAACTACAATGAGCAGTTCTTC. As protein: CATTTDRGNYNEQFF. The chain carries TRBV10-3 and TRBJ2-1; 8 bases are shared with TRBD1. The ends lost 10 bases at V and 3 bases at J; junction bases unmatched: 11. The germline V gene has CDR1 ENHRY and CDR2 SYGVKD. The CDR3 covers 15 residues.

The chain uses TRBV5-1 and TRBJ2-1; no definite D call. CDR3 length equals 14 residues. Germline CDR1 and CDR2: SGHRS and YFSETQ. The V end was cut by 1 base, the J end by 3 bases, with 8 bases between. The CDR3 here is CASSLLADYNEQFF. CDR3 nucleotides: TGCGCCAGCAGCTTGTTGGCGGACTACAATGAGCAGTTCTTC.

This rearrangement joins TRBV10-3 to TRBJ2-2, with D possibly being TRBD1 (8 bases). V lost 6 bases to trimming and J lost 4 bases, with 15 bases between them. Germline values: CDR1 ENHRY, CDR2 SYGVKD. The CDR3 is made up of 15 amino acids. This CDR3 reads CAIRSDREGTGELFF. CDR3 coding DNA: TGTGCCATCAGGTCGGACAGGGAGGGCACCGGGGAGCTGTTTTTT.

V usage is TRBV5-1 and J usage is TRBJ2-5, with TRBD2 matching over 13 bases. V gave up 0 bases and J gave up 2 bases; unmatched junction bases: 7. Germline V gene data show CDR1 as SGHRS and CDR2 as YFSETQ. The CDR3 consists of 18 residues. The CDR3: CASSLGLAGGFVQETQYF. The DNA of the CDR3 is TGCGCCAGCAGCTTGGGACTAGCGGGGGGCTTCGTTCAAGAGACCCAGTACTTC. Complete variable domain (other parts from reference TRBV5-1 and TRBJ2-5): KAGVTQTPRYLIKTRGQQVTLSCSPISGHRSVSWYQQTPGQGLQFLFEYFSETQRNKGNFPGRFSGRQFSNSRSEMNVSTLELGDSALYLCASSLGLAGGFVQETQYFGPGTRLLVL.

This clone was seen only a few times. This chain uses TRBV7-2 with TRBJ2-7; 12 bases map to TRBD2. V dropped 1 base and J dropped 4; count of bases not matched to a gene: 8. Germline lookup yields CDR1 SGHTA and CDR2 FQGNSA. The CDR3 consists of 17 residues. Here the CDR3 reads CASSLVALAGGTYEQYF. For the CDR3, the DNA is TGTGCCAGCAGCTTAGTAGCGCTAGCGGGGGGGACGTACGAGCAGTACTTC.

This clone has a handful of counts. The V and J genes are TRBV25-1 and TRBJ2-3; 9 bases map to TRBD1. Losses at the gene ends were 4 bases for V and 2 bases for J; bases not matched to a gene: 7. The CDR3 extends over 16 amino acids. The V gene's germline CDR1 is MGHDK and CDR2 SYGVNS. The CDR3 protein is CASSAGTGFPTDTQYF. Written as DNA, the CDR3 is TGTGCCAGCAGTGCAGGGACAGGGTTCCCCACAGATACGCAGTATTTT.

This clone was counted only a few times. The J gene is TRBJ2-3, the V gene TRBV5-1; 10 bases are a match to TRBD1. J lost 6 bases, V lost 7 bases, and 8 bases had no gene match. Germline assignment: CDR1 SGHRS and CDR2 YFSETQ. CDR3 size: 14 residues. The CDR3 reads CASSRDRGRDTQYF. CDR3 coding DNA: TGCGCCAGCTCTAGGGACAGGGGTAGGGATACGCAGTATTTT. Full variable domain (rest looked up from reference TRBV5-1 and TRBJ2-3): KAGVTQTPRYLIKTRGQQVTLSCSPISGHRSVSWYQQTPGQGLQFLFEYFSETQRNKGNFPGRFSGRQFSNSRSEMNVSTLELGDSALYLCASSRDRGRDTQYFGPGTRLTVL.

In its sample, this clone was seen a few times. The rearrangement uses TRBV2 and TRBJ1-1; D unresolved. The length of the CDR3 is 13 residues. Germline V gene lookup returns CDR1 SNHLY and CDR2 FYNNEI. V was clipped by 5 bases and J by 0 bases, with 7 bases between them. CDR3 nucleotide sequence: TGTGCCAGCAGTAGGAGGATGAACACTGAAGCTTTCTTT. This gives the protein CASSRRMNTEAFF.

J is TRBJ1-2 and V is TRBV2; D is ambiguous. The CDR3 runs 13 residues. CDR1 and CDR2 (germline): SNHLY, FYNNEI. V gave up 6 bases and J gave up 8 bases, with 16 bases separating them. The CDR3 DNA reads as TGTGCCAGCAGCAATGGTAGTCCGCGGGGCTACACCTTC. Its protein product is CASSNGSPRGYTF.

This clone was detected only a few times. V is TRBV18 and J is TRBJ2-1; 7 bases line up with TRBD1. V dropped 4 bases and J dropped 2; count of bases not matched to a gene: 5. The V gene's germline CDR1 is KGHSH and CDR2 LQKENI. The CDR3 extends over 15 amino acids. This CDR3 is CASSRFTGAYNEQFF. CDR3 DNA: TGTGCCAGCTCACGCTTCACAGGGGCCTACAATGAGCAGTTCTTC.

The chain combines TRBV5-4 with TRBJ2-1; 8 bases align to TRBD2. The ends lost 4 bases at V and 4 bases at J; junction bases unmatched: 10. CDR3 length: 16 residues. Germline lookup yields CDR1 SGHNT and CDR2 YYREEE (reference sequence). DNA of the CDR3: TGTGCCAGCAGCCCCGACAGCGGGGGATGGTACAATGAGCAGTTCTTC. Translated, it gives CASSPDSGGWYNEQFF.

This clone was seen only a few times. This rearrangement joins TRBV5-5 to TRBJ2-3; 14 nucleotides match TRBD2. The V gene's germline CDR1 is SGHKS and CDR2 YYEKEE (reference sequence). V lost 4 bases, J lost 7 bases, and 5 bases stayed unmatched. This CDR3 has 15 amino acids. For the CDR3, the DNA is TGTGCCAGCAGCCAGACTAGCGGGGGGGCAAATACGCAGTATTTT. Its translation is CASSQTSGGANTQYF.

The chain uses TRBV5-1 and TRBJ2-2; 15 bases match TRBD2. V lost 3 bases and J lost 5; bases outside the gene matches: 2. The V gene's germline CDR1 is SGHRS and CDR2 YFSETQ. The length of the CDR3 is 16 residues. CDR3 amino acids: CASSSGLAGGTGELFF. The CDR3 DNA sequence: TGCGCCAGCAGCTCGGGACTAGCGGGGGGAACCGGGGAGCTGTTTTTT.

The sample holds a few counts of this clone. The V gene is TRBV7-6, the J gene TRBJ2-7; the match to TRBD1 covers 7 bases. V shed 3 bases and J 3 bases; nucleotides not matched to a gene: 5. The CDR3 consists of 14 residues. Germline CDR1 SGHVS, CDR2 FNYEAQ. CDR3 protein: CASSLWGQSYEQYF. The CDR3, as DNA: TGTGCCAGCAGCTTGTGGGGACAGAGCTACGAGCAGTACTTC.

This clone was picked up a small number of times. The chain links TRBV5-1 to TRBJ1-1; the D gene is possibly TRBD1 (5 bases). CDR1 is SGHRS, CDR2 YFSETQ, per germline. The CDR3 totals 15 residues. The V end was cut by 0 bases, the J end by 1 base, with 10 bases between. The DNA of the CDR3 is TGCGCCAGCAGCTTGGCTCAGGGCGAGAACACTGAAGCTTTCTTT. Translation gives CASSLAQGENTEAFF.

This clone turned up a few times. The CDR3 nucleotides are TGTGCCAGCAGCTTGGACAGGGGGGGAGAGACCCAGTACTTC. Protein: CASSLDRGGETQYF. The V call is TRBV7-2, the J call TRBJ2-5; 10 nucleotides match TRBD1. This CDR3 is built from 14 residues. From germline, CDR1 is SGHTA and CDR2 FQGNSA. V lost 3 bases, J lost 4 bases, and 2 bases stayed unmatched.